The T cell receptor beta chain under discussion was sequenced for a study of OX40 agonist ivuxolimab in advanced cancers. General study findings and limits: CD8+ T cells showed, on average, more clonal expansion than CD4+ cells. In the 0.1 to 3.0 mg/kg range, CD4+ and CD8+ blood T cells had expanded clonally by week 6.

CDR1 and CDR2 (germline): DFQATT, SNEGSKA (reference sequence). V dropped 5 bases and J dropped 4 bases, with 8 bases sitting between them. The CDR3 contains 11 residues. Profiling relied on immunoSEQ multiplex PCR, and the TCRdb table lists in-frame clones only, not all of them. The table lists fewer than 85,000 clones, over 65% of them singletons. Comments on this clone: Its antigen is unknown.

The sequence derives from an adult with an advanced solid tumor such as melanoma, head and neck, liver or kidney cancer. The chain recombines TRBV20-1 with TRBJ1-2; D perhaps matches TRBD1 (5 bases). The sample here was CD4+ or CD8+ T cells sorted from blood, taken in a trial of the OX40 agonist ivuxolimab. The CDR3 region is CSAPGTYGYTF. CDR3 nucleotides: TGCAGTGCTCCAGGGACCTATGGCTACACCTTC.